This T cell receptor (beta chain) was captured in a study of post-analysis software for immune sequencing data. Study summary: The study covered relapsing-remitting, secondary progressive and progressive-relapsing courses of multiple sclerosis.

With regard to this clonotype: Its antigen is not identified.

This CDR3 comprises 16 residues. Germline CDR1 and CDR2: LGHNA and YSLEER. The J segment lost 0 bases and the V segment lost 0 bases, leaving 2 bases of the junction unmatched. Unique molecular identifiers had been added to the TCR beta cDNA libraries. From the PCR reads, TCRdb called clonotypes with MiXCR, one entry per CDR3 protein. The sample records about 770,000 distinct CDR3 sequences, under 60% being singletons. Study results and caveats: Under F measure analysis, samples from one preparation batch co-clustered strongly. A significant reduction in normalized Chao1 diversity was observed in multiple sclerosis patients versus controls. With TRBV5-6, TRBV5-1 and TRBV20-1 included, about 5 TRBV segments were more frequent in patients than in controls.

The clonotype was recovered from a girl aged 5-17 years with multiple sclerosis. The chain employs TRBV4-3 and TRBJ2-1; TRBD1 matches 7 bases. The source material was blood. CDR3 in amino acids: CASSQDWTGSYNEQFF. DNA for the CDR3: TGCGCCAGCAGCCAAGATTGGACAGGCTCCTACAATGAGCAGTTCTTC.